This T cell receptor (beta chain) was sequenced in a study of Tregs in tolerant kidney transplant recipients. Germline values: CDR1 SQVTM, CDR2 ANQGSEA. V was pared by 4 bases and J by 5 bases, with 18 bases between. CDR3 length equals 14 residues. Method: immunoSEQ multiplex PCR; TCRdb's copy keeps in-frame clones and lacks some. This table holds some 71,000 clones, about 89% found once. A single count supports this clone. The input for sequencing was CD4+ T cells from blood, taken before the transplant. The chain joins TRBV29-1 to TRBJ2-7, with D perhaps TRBD1 (6 bases). The receptor was derived from a human donor who received a combined kidney and bone marrow transplant. The CDR3 region is CSVARGDTGHEQYF. The CDR3 DNA reads TGCAGCGTTGCACGTGGGGACACGGGCCACGAGCAGTACTTC.